The T cell receptor beta chain described here comes from a study of beta chain features in type 1 diabetes. Study context: Sorted cells numbering 95 million to 110 million were examined across all samples.

Donors underwent one heparinised blood draw, about 110 mL on average. CD4+ naive, central memory, regulatory and stem cell-like memory cells were sorted via CD45RO/CCR7/CD25/CD127/CD95/CD27. Reverse transcription of all isolated RNA meant that expressed TCRB transcripts were sequenced. Profiled with immunoSEQ multiplex PCR; TCRdb holds only in-frame clones, not every one. The repertoire consists of 300,000 to 350,000 clones, with 7.5% to 9% occurring once and the leading ten covering less than 0.45%. This CDR3 is built from 21 residues. Per germline, CDR1 SGHRS and CDR2 YFSETQ. V dropped 1 base and J dropped 2; count of bases not matched to a gene: 17. Study-wide results and caveats: Whether HLA type influences TCRB rearrangement remained unresolved here.

This clone was counted only a few times. Its antigen remains unidentified. The source of this sequence is a young woman in good health. The sample taken for sequencing was central memory CD4+ T cells from blood. This chain links TRBV5-1 with TRBJ2-3, with 12 bases identical to TRBD2. CDR3 sequence: CASSLYFSGLAGNAPTDTQYF. The CDR3 nucleotides read TGCGCCAGCAGCTTGTATTTCTCTGGACTAGCGGGGAACGCCCCCACAGATACGCAGTATTTT.